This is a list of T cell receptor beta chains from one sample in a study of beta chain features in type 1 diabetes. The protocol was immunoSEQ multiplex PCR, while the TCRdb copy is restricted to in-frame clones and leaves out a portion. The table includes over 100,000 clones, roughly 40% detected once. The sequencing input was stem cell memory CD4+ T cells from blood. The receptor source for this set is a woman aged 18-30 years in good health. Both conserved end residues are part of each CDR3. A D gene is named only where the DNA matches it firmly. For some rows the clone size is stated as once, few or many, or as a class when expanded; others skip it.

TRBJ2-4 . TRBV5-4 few TGTGCCAGCAGCCTAGGACGGCGACGGGGGGCCAAAAACATTCAGTACTTC CASSLGRRRGAKNIQYF
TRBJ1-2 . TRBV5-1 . TGCGCCAGCAGGGGCGACGTCAACTATGGCTACACCTTC CASRGDVNYGYTF
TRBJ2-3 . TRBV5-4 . TGTGCCAGCAGCTTGGCAGGGGCCCTGGACATTTTGACGCAGTATTTT CASSLAGALDILTQYF
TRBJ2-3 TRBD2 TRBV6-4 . TGTGCCAGCAGTGACTCTAGCGGGAGGGCCTGGGATTTT CASSDSSGRAWDF
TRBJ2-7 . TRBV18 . TGTGCCAGCTCACCAGACAGGTTTGCTTCCTACGAGCAGTACTTC CASSPDRFASYEQYF
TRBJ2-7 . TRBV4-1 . TGCGCCAGCAGGAGTCTCGGAGGGGCCTACGAGCAGTACTTC CASRSLGGAYEQYF
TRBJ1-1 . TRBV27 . TGTGCCAGCAGTTTCCAGGAGAACACTGAAGCTTTCTTT CASSFQENTEAFF
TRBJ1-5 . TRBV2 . TGTGCCAGCAGTGACAGGGTAGACCAGCCCCAGCATTTT CASSDRVDQPQHF
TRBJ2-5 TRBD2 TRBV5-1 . TGCGCCAGCAGCATCAACCTAGCGGGAGAGACCCAGTACTTC CASSINLAGETQYF
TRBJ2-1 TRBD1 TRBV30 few TGTGCCTTCCGGACAGGGGGATACAATGAGCAGTTCTTC CAFRTGGYNEQFF
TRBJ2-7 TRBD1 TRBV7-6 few TGTGCCAGCAGCGCTCAATACAGGGGAGCACTGCTGCGCGTGCAGTACTTC CASSAQYRGALLRVQYF
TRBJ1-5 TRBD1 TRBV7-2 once TGTGCCAGCAGCTTGACAGGGAATAGCAATCAGCCCCAGCATTTT CASSLTGNSNQPQHF
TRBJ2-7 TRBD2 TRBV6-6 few TGTGCCAGCAGTGGAAGACTAGCGGGAGAAACCTACGAGCAGTACTTC CASSGRLAGETYEQYF
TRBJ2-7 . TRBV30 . TGTGCCTGGAGTGGGGGACTGGGACCCTACTACGAGCAGTACTTC CAWSGGLGPYYEQYF
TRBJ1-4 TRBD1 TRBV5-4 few TGTGCCAGCAGCATACAGGGGGAAAAACTGTTTTTT CASSIQGEKLFF
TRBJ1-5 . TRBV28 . TGTGCCAGCAGTTCCCGGCCCCAGCATTTT CASSSRPQHF
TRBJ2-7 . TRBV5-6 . TGTGCCAGCCGCTTAAGAGGACATGGCACGACGCAGTACTTC CASRLRGHGTTQYF
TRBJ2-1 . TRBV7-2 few TGTGCCAGCAGCCCAGATGGCGGCTCCTACAATGAGCAGTTCTTC CASSPDGGSYNEQFF
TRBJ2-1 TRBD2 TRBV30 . TGTGCCTGGACCAATCTAGCGGGAGTGAAGAATGAGCAGTTCTTC CAWTNLAGVKNEQFF
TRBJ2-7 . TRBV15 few TGTGCCACCAGCAGAGATAAGAGCTACGAGCAGTACTTC CATSRDKSYEQYF
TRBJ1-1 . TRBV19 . TGTGCCAGTAGTATAGCGGGGGGGCACGGCACTGAAGCTTTCTTT CASSIAGGHGTEAFF
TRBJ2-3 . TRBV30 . TGTGCCTGGGAGCGTCCAGCCGGGACAGATACGCAGTATTTT CAWERPAGTDTQYF
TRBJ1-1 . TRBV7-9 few TGTGCCAGCAGCTTTCTGGTTCCGGGGAACACTGAAGCTTTCTTT CASSFLVPGNTEAFF
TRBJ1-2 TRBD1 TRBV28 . TGTGCCAGCAGTTCCGCCGACAGGGGATGGCGTGGCTACACCTTC CASSSADRGWRGYTF
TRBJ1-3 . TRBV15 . TGTGCCACCAGCAGAGATATGTACTCTGGAAACACCATATATTTT CATSRDMYSGNTIYF
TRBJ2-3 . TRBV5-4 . TGTGCCAGCAGCTCCTCTAAACACCGGGACAATAGGGATACGCAGTATTTT CASSSSKHRDNRDTQYF
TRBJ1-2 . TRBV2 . TGTGCCAGCCAGTACTATGGCTACACCTTC CASQYYGYTF
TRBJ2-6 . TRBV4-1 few TGCGCCAGCAGCCAGCCTCGGGGCTCTGGGGCCAACGTCCTGACTTTC CASSQPRGSGANVLTF
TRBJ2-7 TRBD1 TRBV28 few TGTGCCAGCAGTTCGGGACAGACACCCTACGAGCAGTACTTC CASSSGQTPYEQYF
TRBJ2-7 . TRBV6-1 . TGTGCCAGCAAAAGCGGATTAAGCGAGCAGTACTTC CASKSGLSEQYF
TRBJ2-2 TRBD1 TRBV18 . TGTGCCAGCTCACGGGGACAGAAGAACACCGGGGAGCTGTTTTTT CASSRGQKNTGELFF
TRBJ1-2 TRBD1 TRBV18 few TGTGCCAGCTCACCCTCGAGGGGGCAGGGCTCTGGCTACACCTTC CASSPSRGQGSGYTF
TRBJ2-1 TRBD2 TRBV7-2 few TGTGCCAGCAGCCGACGATCCATAGCGGGGGCAACCTACAATGAGCAGTTCTTC CASSRRSIAGATYNEQFF
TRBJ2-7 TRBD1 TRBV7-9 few TGTGCCAGCACGGGACAGGGGGCGCGGGAGCAGTACTTC CASTGQGAREQYF
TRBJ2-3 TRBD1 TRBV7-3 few TGTGCCAGCAGCGAAGTTGGTGGGACAGGGGTATCAGATACGCAGTATTTT CASSEVGGTGVSDTQYF
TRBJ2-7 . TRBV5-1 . TGCGCCAGCAGCTTGGAGGGGACCTACGAGCAGTACTTC CASSLEGTYEQYF
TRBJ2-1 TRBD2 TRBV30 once TGTGCCTGGAGGGCAAGCGGGAGGGGTACCTACAATGAGCAGTTCTTC CAWRASGRGTYNEQFF
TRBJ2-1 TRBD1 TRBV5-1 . TGCGCCAGCAGATTAGGACAGGGGATCTACAATGAGCAGTTCTTC CASRLGQGIYNEQFF
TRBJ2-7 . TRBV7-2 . TGTGCCAGCAGCTTTCCCCTCGAACAGGCTTCCTACGAGCAGTACTTC CASSFPLEQASYEQYF
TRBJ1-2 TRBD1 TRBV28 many TGTGCCAGCAGGGCGCAGGGGGTGGGAGGCTACACCTTC CASRAQGVGGYTF
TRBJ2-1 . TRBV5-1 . TGCGCCAGCAGCTTGGTACCGCTGCGGGGCAATGAGCAGTTCTTC CASSLVPLRGNEQFF
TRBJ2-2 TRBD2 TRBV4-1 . TGCGCCAGCAGCCAAGATGCGGGGGTCCAAACCGGGGAGCTGTTTTTT CASSQDAGVQTGELFF
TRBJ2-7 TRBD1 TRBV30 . TGTGCCTGGAGTTCCGGGACAGGGGTCTACGAGCAGTACTTC CAWSSGTGVYEQYF
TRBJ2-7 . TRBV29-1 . TGCAACGTTGATTCGGGCCCAGGGATGGCCGAGCAGTACTTC CNVDSGPGMAEQYF
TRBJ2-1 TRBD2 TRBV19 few TGTGCCAGTAGTGGGACGGGAGGGGTGAATGAGCAGTTCTTC CASSGTGGVNEQFF
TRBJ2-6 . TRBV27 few TGTGCCAGCAGAAGGGGAGGAAACTCTGGGGCCAACGTCCTGACTTTC CASRRGGNSGANVLTF
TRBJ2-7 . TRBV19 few TGTGCCAGTAGTATCCGAGGGGGTCCCTACGAGCAGTACTTC CASSIRGGPYEQYF
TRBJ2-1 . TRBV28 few TGTGCCAGCAGTTTACAAAGCGGACCGGTTTACAATGAGCAGTTCTTC CASSLQSGPVYNEQFF
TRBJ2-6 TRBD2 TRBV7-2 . TGTGCCAGCAGCTCAGGACTAGCGGGGTCGGGGGGGGCCAACGTCCTGACTTTC CASSSGLAGSGGANVLTF
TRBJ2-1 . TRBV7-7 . TGTGCTAGCAGCTTAGGAATCGGGATGAACAATGAGCAGTTCTTC CASSLGIGMNNEQFF
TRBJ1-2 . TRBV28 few TGTGCCAGCAGTTTCCCCTCGACTATCTATGGCTACACCTTC CASSFPSTIYGYTF
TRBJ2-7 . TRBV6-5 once TGTGCCAGCAGCAATACCCTATACGAGCAGTACTTC CASSNTLYEQYF